This entry describes one TCR beta chain. This clonotype appeared many times. What this receptor recognizes is not known. Base qualities were left out, and no much larger clone turns up one base away. Every donor was a healthy Caucasian. The twin cohort consisted of three pairs of female monozygotic twins, all aged 18 to 29 years. CD4+ and CD8+ T cell populations were isolated with positive isolation kits from Invitrogen. The library was generated by 5' RACE. The sample was run on an Illumina HiSeq 2000. A universal primer binding site was added through template switching, and the final cDNA carried a unique molecular identifier so that TCR cDNA molecules could be counted accurately. Specific primers in the conserved constant-segment region were used to synthesize first-strand cDNA for the TCR alpha and beta chains. To control for contamination, every cDNA library was double barcoded, receiving both a SMART-Mk sample barcode and Illumina barcodes. TruSeq adapter sequences and Illumina sample barcodes were added in two successive PCR steps. The TCR alpha and beta cDNA libraries were sequenced on the Illumina HiSeq platform using custom primers. As for the authors' bioinformatics: Unique molecular identifiers were extracted from raw reads with MiGEC, and CDR3 positions were determined with MiXCR. Recombination models were inferred per individual with the repgenHMM and IGoR tools using an EM algorithm. Shared clonotype analysis was performed with the tcR package in R, normalizing sharing by the product of cloneset sizes. Out-of-frame nonproductive sequences were analyzed to study raw recombination free of thymic and clonal selection effects. In TCRdb, the public reads were trimmed at Q25 with fastp and aligned with MiXCR, with productive beta chains retained. Rows with one shared CDR3 protein collapse into an entry with the most common genes and DNA. These V and J calls are TCRdb output, not the study's own analysis. This sample gives about 240,000 distinct CDR3 sequences in total; 6.5% to 9% of them show up just once. The top ten hold roughly 5% of the sample.

This entry is derived from a study of identical twins (TCRdb year 2016). Background for the entire study: To test whether fetal clonotypes persist, this study deep-sequenced TCR alpha and beta repertoires from monozygotic twins, from unrelated adults of various ages, and from cord blood. To rule out contamination, replicate twin experiments were performed at different times with different library preparation protocols. The research as a whole found: Compared with coincidental sharing between unrelated individuals, out-of-frame TCR alpha sequences shared between twins showed an excess of sequences with low generation probability. In monozygotic twins, out-of-frame TCR alpha sharing was systematically underestimated by recombination models, although the models agreed with sharing between unrelated individuals. Zero-insertion analyses could be partly confounded by invariant T cells such as MAIT and iNKT, although diverse VJ usage argued against such confounding for most clonotypes. Because the same donors could not be followed over many years, the conclusions depended on cross-sectional statistical analysis. In beta out-of-frame sequences, excess twin sharing was weaker, because having fewer shared sequences lowered the signal-to-noise ratio. Fewer insertions were carried by abundant cord blood beta clonotypes; a weaker similar trend was observed in young adult naive repertoires, while no such trend was observed in memory repertoires.

CDR1 and CDR2, looked up from the germline V gene (reference sequence), are LGHDT and YNNKEL. The CDR3 runs 15 amino acids, cysteine and phenylalanine included. Here the CDR3 DNA is all that survives: 45 bases in frame from base 1. Trimming removed 4 bases from V and 5 bases from J, leaving 16 bases between the germline ends. The sample was also reused in another study, on yellow fever vaccine responses in identical twins. Per that second paper: According to the authors, in identical twins the way T cells responded to vaccination appeared partly convergent and partly personalized. In the study, vaccine-responding T cell clones were precisely tracked in identical twins.

This clonotype was sampled from a woman between 18 and 30 years old in good health. The V and J segments used are TRBV3-1 and TRBJ2-3, and the D gene may be TRBD2, 5 bases matching. Sequencing input: CD8+ T cells sorted from blood. Here is the DNA: TGTGCCAGCAGCCTGAACGGGGTTATTGGAGATACGCAGTATTTT. Its translation reads: CASSLNGVIGDTQYF.